The clone carrying this T cell receptor (beta chain) showed up just once. Antigen: not known. This sample was taken from a study of T cell responses to AZD1222 COVID-19 vaccine. Regarding the study as a whole: Just 5 or 6 AZD1222 recipients tested seropositive at baseline. Donors, mostly white British, included more females; clonal diversity was possibly underestimated. Nearly half of spike-specific TCRs reportedly go after variant regions that carry no mutations. Sampling captured repertoires only after the peak T cell response.

Some clones are missing from TCRdb's copy, which holds only in-frame ones; the method was immunoSEQ multiplex PCR. Among 150,000 to 200,000 clones listed, 85% to 95% were seen once. Per the germline V gene, CDR1 is LGHNT and CDR2 is FRNRAP. The CDR3 runs to 13 residues. V was clipped by 6 bases and J by 8 bases; unmatched bases: 8. The rearrangement joins TRBV12-5 to TRBJ1-2; 8 bases agree with TRBD1. The sample in question was peripheral blood, obtained 28 days after the second AZD1222 dose. The source of this sequence is an adult who received the AZD1222 COVID-19 vaccine. CDR3 protein: CASGFGQGGGYTF. CDR3 nucleotide sequence: TGTGCTAGTGGATTCGGACAGGGTGGCGGCTACACCTTC. The full variable domain, in which reference TRBV12-5 and TRBJ1-2 provide the parts outside the CDR3, is DARVTQTPRHKVTEMGQEVTMRCQPILGHNTVFWYRQTMMQGLELLAYFRNRAPLDDSGMPKDRFSAEMPDATLATLKIQPSEPRDSAVYFCASGFGQGGGYTFGSGTRLTVV.